A single sample is the source of the 25 T cell receptor beta chains below, sequenced in a study of OX40 agonist ivuxolimab in advanced cancers. Repertoires were generated with immunoSEQ multiplex PCR, while TCRdb's copy carries only in-frame clones and drops some. The profile shows more than 65,000 clones, around 84% of them singletons. The input for sequencing was CD4+ or CD8+ T cells sorted from blood, taken in a trial of the OX40 agonist ivuxolimab. All receptors come from an adult with an advanced solid tumor such as melanoma, head and neck, liver or kidney cancer.

Remarks on this clone: Other nucleotide sequences in the sample specify the same CDR3. The chain employs TRBV7-2 and TRBJ2-3; D is unclear. The CDR3 covers 12 residues. V was cut by 4 bases and J by 2 bases, with 4 bases left in between. The germline V gene encodes CDR1 SGHTA and CDR2 FQGNSA. CDR3 residues: CASSSYTDTQYF. The CDR3 nucleotides read TGTGCCAGCAGCTCCTACACAGATACGCAGTATTTT.

The rearrangement links TRBV6-5 to TRBJ2-3; D gene ambiguous. This CDR3 has 12 amino acids. The germline V gene has CDR1 MNHEY and CDR2 SVGAGI. V lost 4 bases and J lost 6, with 8 bases in between. The CDR3 loop is CASSSSVDTQYF. Written as DNA, the CDR3 is TGTGCCAGCAGTTCGTCGGTTGATACGCAGTATTTT.

This clone has just one count. V and J are TRBV6-6 and TRBJ1-6; D ambiguous. The CDR3 runs to 13 residues. Germline CDR1 MNHNY, CDR2 SVGAGI (reference sequence). V lost 2 bases and J lost 9, with 8 bases in between. The CDR3 reads CASSYGEASPLHF. CDR3 DNA sequence: TGTGCCAGCAGTTACGGAGAGGCTTCACCCCTCCACTTT.

The chain employs TRBV7-8 and TRBJ2-7; D is possibly TRBD1 (5 bases). The germline V gene has CDR1 SGHVS and CDR2 FQNEAQ. The CDR3 sequence is 14 residues long. V was trimmed by 1 base and J by 4 bases, leaving 11 bases between them. The CDR3 here is CASSLGDSVYEQYF. The CDR3 DNA reads as TGTGCCAGCAGCTTAGGCGACAGCGTTTACGAGCAGTACTTC.

The chain has TRBV25-1 and TRBJ1-4; no clear D gene. V lost 3 bases and J 7 bases, leaving 15 bases between the germline ends. CDR1 is MGHDK and CDR2 is SYGVNS in the germline V gene. CDR3 length: 15 amino acids. CDR3 region: CASSDTLGRGEKLFF. CDR3 in DNA: TGTGCCAGCAGTGATACCCTAGGGCGCGGTGAAAAACTGTTTTTT. Full variable domain (outside the CDR3, taken from reference TRBV25-1 and TRBJ1-4): EADIYQTPRYLVIGTGKKITLECSQTMGHDKMYWYQQDPGMELHLIHYSYGVNSTEKGDLSSESTVSRIRTEHFPLTLESARPSHTSQYLCASSDTLGRGEKLFFGSGTQLSVL.

This rearrangement joins TRBV18 to TRBJ2-3; 7 bases align to TRBD1. CDR1 is KGHSH, CDR2 LQKENI, per germline. V trimming: 4 bases; J trimming: 2 bases; junction bases outside the gene matches: 12. This CDR3 has 17 amino acids. This CDR3 reads CASSLTTGTELTDTQYF. Written as DNA, the CDR3 is TGTGCCAGCTCACTGACGACCGGGACAGAACTCACAGATACGCAGTATTTT.

This CDR3 is CASSQGRDTEAFF. The CDR3 bases are TGTGCCAGCAGCCAAGGTAGAGATACTGAAGCTTTCTTT. This chain joins TRBV14 and TRBJ1-1; D is uncertain. With 1 base removed from V and 5 bases from J, the gap between germline ends came to 8 bases. The CDR3 spans 13 residues. CDR1 and CDR2 from the germline V gene are SGHDN and FVKESK.

The chain recombines TRBV29-1 with TRBJ1-5, with D perhaps matching TRBD1 (5 bases). CDR3 length equals 13 residues. Germline loops: CDR1 SQVTM, CDR2 ANQGSEA. V lost 5 bases to trimming and J lost 7 bases, with 15 bases between them. Here the CDR3 reads CSVRNGGNQPQHF. In nucleotides, the CDR3 is TGCAGCGTTCGGAACGGGGGAAACCAGCCCCAGCATTTT.

The chain links TRBV5-6 to TRBJ1-3; D not certain. V lost 4 bases to trimming and J lost 14 bases, with 19 bases between them. CDR1 and CDR2 (germline): SGHDT, YYEEEE. This CDR3 has 13 residues. DNA for the CDR3: TGTGCCAGCAGCCATCGAAACGGGATCAGCGTATATTTT. Translating it yields CASSHRNGISVYF.

This chain connects TRBV10-1 to TRBJ1-1, with TRBD1 as a possible D gene (5 bases). V was shortened by 6 bases and J by 8 bases, with 22 bases between the two germline ends. The length of the CDR3 is 15 residues. Germline CDR1 WNHNN, CDR2 SYGVQD (reference sequence). The DNA for the CDR3 is TGCGCCAGCAGGCCTCAGGCGGGGGGGTACCAAGAAGCTTTCTTT. Protein product: CASRPQAGGYQEAFF.

V usage is TRBV19 and J usage is TRBJ1-1; TRBD1 aligns across 8 bases. The CDR3 loop spans 14 amino acids. Trimming took 2 bases from V and 5 from J; bases not matched to a gene: 4. Germline V gives CDR1 LNHDA, CDR2 SQIVND (reference sequence). The CDR3 loop is CASSIQGARTEAFF. CDR3 bases: TGTGCCAGTAGTATACAGGGGGCGCGGACTGAAGCTTTCTTT.

The V call is TRBV28, the J call TRBJ1-4, with a possible D match to TRBD1 (5 bases). V lost 2 bases and J 7 bases, leaving 5 bases between the germline ends. Germline V gene data show CDR1 as MDHEN and CDR2 as SYDVKM. The CDR3 totals 12 residues. The CDR3 here is CASSLRGEKLFF. CDR3 nucleotide sequence: TGTGCCAGCAGTTTAAGGGGTGAAAAACTGTTTTTT.

The V call is TRBV14, the J call TRBJ1-2, with D perhaps TRBD1 (5 bases). V lost 4 bases and J 8 bases, leaving 8 bases between the germline ends. Looked up from germline, CDR1 is SGHDN and CDR2 is FVKESK. The CDR3 is made up of 11 amino acids. The CDR3 DNA follows: TGTGCCAGCAGCCGGGGCTTAGGCTACACCTTC. It yields the protein CASSRGLGYTF.

Details on this clone: At the DNA level, this CDR3 is encoded by other sequences in the same sample as well. The rearrangement uses TRBV19 and TRBJ1-1; D unclear. Germline assignment: CDR1 LNHDA and CDR2 SQIVND (reference sequence). V lost 3 bases and J lost 1, with 6 bases in between. The CDR3 totals 13 residues. CDR3 in amino acids: CASSIFQNTEAFF. CDR3 nucleotide sequence: TGTGCCAGTAGTATTTTTCAGAACACTGAAGCTTTCTTT. Drawing the rest from reference TRBV19 and TRBJ1-1, the complete variable domain is DGGITQSPKYLFRKEGQNVTLSCEQNLNHDAMYWYRQDPGQGLRLIYYSQIVNDFQKGDIAEGYSVSREKKESFPLTVTSAQKNPTAFYLCASSIFQNTEAFFGQGTRLTVV.

This chain links TRBV7-3 with TRBJ2-3; 11 nucleotides agree with TRBD2. Germline trimming cut 5 bases from V and 0 bases from J; bases unmatched to any gene: 10. The length of the CDR3 is 18 residues. Germline lookup yields CDR1 SGHTA and CDR2 FQGTGA. The CDR3 nucleotides are TGTGCCAGCAGCCCCGGGACTAGCGGATCTCTTAGCACAGATACGCAGTATTTT. Its protein is CASSPGTSGSLSTDTQYF.

The chain links TRBV28 to TRBJ1-1; D gene uncertain. Trimming left V 2 bases short and J 8 bases short, with 9 bases between. The germline CDR1 and CDR2 sequences are MDHEN and SYDVKM. This CDR3 comprises 12 residues. CDR3 amino acids: CASSLMVGEAFF. The CDR3, as DNA: TGTGCCAGCAGTTTAATGGTGGGGGAAGCTTTCTTT.

The chain employs TRBV19 and TRBJ1-1; TRBD1 might be the D (5 bases). Germline-derived CDR1 and CDR2 are LNHDA and SQIVND (reference sequence). V gave up 5 bases and J gave up 0 bases, with 10 bases separating them. This CDR3 is built from 14 residues. CDR3 in DNA: TGTGCCAGTAGTGTTCGGGGGGTGAACACTGAAGCTTTCTTT. Translating it yields CASSVRGVNTEAFF.

The CDR3 region has the DNA TGTGCCAGCAGCTCCATGGGGGGGGTTGAGCAGTTCTTC. As protein: CASSSMGGVEQFF. The chain combines TRBV7-2 with TRBJ2-1; 7 bases agree with TRBD2. Looked up from germline, CDR1 is SGHTA and CDR2 is FQGNSA. The CDR3 consists of 13 residues. J gave up 9 bases and V 4 bases, and 6 bases lay outside the gene matches.

In this sample, this clone turned up a few times. CDR3 nucleotides: TGTGCCAGCAGGCGGACGGACGAGCAGTACTTC. Translating gives CASRRTDEQYF. The chain uses TRBV28 and TRBJ2-7; D gene unclear. The CDR3 totals 11 residues. In germline, CDR1 is MDHEN, CDR2 SYDVKM. Trimming took 6 bases from V and 5 from J, leaving 8 bases between them.

V gene TRBV11-3 combines with J gene TRBJ2-5, with 7 bases identical to TRBD1. Germline-derived CDR1 and CDR2 are SGHNT and YENEEA. Trimming removed 5 bases from V and 4 bases from J; junction bases left unmatched: 7. The length of the CDR3 is 14 residues. The CDR3 region is CASSARQGSETQYF. The CDR3 nucleotides read TGTGCCAGCAGCGCCAGACAGGGTTCAGAGACCCAGTACTTC.

This chain joins TRBV2 and TRBJ2-7, with 7 bases identical to TRBD1. Germline assignment: CDR1 SNHLY and CDR2 FYNNEI. Germline trimming cut 3 bases from V and 2 bases from J; bases unmatched to any gene: 4. CDR3 length: 14 amino acids. The CDR3 here is CASSDTGAAYEQYF. As DNA, the CDR3 is TGTGCCAGCAGTGATACAGGGGCCGCCTACGAGCAGTACTTC.

The V gene is TRBV7-9, the J gene TRBJ1-1, with 8 bases that match TRBD1. There are 14 residues in the CDR3. The germline CDR1 and CDR2 sequences are SEHNR and FQNEAQ (reference sequence). The V segment lost 4 bases and the J segment 5 bases; nucleotides outside the gene matches: 6. The CDR3 DNA is TGTGCCAGCAGCTCTCAGGGGGCGGGAACTGAAGCTTTCTTT. Translating gives CASSSQGAGTEAFF.

This clone was observed once. V and J are TRBV6-1 and TRBJ1-2; D is unclear. CDR3 length: 13 residues. Germline V gene data show CDR1 as MNHNS and CDR2 as SASEGT. V lost 2 bases and J 1 base, leaving 5 bases between the germline ends. The CDR3 coding sequence is TGTGCCAGCAGTGAATCCAGTAACTATGGCTACACCTTC. Translating gives CASSESSNYGYTF.

This clone was detected once. The CDR3 loop reads CASSLGLVGANVLTF. DNA of the CDR3: TGCGCCAGCAGCTTGGGACTCGTTGGGGCCAACGTCCTGACTTTC. This chain links TRBV5-1 with TRBJ2-6; no definite D call. The CDR3 runs to 15 residues. CDR1 SGHRS and CDR2 YFSETQ come from the germline V gene. Trimming cost V 0 bases and J 3 bases, with 7 bases left between them.

V gene TRBV19 combines with J gene TRBJ2-1, with TRBD2 as a possible D gene (5 bases). Trimming shortened V by 7 bases and J by 3 bases, and 16 bases separated the two germline ends. The CDR3 spans 15 residues. The germline V gene encodes CDR1 LNHDA and CDR2 SQIVND (reference sequence). CDR3 coding DNA: TGTGCCAGTACCATAGATGAGGGAGTCTACAATGAGCAGTTCTTC. Amino acids: CASTIDEGVYNEQFF.